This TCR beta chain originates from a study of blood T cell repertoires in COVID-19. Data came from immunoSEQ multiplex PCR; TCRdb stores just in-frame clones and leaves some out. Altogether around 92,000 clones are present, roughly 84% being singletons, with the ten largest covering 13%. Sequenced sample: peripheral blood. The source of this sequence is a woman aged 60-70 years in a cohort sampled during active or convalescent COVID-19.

This CDR3 is CASRPTTGELFF. Written as DNA, the CDR3 is TGTGCCAGCAGACCGACAACCGGGGAGCTGTTTTTT. This chain links TRBV6-5 with TRBJ2-2; no clear D gene. Deletions cut 6 bases from V and 5 bases from J, with 7 bases between. This CDR3 contains 12 residues. Germline V lookup: CDR1 MNHEY, CDR2 SVGAGI.